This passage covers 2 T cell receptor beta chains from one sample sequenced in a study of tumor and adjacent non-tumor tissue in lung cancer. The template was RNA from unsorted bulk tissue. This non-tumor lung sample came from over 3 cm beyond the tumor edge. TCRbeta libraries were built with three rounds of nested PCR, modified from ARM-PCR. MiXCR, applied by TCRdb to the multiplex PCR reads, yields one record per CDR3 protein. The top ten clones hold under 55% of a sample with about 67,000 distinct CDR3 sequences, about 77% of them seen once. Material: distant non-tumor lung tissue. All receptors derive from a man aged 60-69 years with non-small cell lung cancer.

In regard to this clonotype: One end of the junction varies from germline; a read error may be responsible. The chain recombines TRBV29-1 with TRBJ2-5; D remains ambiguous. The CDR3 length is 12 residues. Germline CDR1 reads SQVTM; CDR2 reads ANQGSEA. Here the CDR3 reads CSVDFQTETQNF. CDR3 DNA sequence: TGCAGTGTTGATTTCCAGACGGAGACCCAGAACTTC.

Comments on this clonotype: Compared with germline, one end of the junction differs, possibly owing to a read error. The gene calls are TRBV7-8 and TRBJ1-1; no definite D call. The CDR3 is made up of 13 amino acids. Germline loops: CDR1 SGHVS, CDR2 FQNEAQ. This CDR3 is CASSSSPPVVDLF. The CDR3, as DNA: TGTGCCAGCAGCTCCTCTCCTCCAGTGGTAGATCTCTTT.